This T cell receptor (beta chain) was found in a study of blood T cell repertoires in COVID-19. This clone was seen many times. Seattle enrolled patients during active infection and tracked them longitudinally. This CDR3 spans 15 amino acids. Germline CDR1 and CDR2: MNHEY and SVGAGI. V dropped 5 bases and J dropped 4; count of bases not matched to a gene: 11. Assay: immunoSEQ multiplex PCR; the TCRdb copy retains only in-frame clones and omits some. The table records about 270,000 clones, roughly nine tenths of them present only once. This TCR was sampled from a woman aged 25 to 39 with COVID-19, enrolled during active disease. The sample comprised peripheral blood. This sequence joins TRBV6-5 and TRBJ2-7, with 7 bases lining up with TRBD2. The CDR3 region is CASSKGGFGVYEQYF. For the CDR3, the DNA is TGTGCCAGCAGTAAGGGAGGGTTTGGGGTATACGAGCAGTACTTC.